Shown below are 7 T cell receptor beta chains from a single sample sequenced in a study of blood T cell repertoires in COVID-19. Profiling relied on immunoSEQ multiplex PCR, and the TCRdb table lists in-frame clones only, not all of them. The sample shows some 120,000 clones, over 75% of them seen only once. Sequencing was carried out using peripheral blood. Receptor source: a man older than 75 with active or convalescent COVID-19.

The CDR3: CASSESPDREAFF. The CDR3 region has the DNA TGTGCCAGCAGTGAATCTCCGGACAGAGAAGCTTTCTTT. V and J are TRBV25-1 and TRBJ1-1, with D tentatively TRBD1 (6 bases). The germline V gene has CDR1 MGHDK and CDR2 SYGVNS. V was clipped by 1 base and J by 8 bases, with 11 bases between them. CDR3 length: 13 amino acids.

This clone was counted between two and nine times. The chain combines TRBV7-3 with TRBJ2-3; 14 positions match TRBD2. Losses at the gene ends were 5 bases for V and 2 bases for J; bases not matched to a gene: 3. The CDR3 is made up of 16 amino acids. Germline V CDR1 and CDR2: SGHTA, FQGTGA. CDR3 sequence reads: CASSRTSGGNTDTQYF. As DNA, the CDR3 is TGTGCCAGCAGCCGGACTAGCGGGGGGAACACAGATACGCAGTATTTT.

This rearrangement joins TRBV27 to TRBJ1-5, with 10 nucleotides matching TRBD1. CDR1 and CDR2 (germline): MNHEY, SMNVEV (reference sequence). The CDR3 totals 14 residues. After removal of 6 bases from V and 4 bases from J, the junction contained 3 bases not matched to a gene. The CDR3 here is CASSKGQGNQPQHF. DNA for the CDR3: TGTGCCAGCAGCAAGGGACAGGGGAATCAGCCCCAGCATTTT.

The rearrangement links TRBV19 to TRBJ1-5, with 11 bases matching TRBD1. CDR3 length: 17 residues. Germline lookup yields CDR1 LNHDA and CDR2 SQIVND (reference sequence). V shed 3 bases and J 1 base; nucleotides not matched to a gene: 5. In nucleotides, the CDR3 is TGTGCCAGTAGTATCCCTGGGACAGGGGGAAGCAATCAGCCCCAGCATTTT. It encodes CASSIPGTGGSNQPQHF.

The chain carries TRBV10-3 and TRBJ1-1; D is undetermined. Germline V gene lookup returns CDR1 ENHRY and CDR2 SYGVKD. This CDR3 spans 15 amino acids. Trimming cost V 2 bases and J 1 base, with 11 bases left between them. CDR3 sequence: CAISERLGGNTEAFF. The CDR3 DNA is TGTGCCATCAGTGAGAGGCTGGGAGGGAACACTGAAGCTTTCTTT.

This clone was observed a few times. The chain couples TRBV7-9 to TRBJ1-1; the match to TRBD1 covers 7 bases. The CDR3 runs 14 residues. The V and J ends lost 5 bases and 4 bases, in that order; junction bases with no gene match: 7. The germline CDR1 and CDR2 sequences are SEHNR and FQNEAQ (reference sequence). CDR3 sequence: CASSPNRGGTEAFF. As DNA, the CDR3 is TGTGCCAGCAGCCCGAACAGGGGAGGCACTGAAGCTTTCTTT.

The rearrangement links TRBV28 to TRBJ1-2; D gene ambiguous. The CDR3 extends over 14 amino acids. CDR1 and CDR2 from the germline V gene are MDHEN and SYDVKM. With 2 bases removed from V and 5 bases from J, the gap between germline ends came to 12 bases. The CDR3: CASSLDPSGYGYTF. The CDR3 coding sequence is TGTGCCAGCAGTTTAGACCCATCGGGGTATGGCTACACCTTC.